This T cell receptor beta chain is drawn from a study of T-cell reconstitution after alpha-beta-depleted transplantation in children. Preparation of the TCRbeta library was carried out with unique molecular identifiers. A single record per CDR3 protein comes from TCRdb applying MiXCR to the PCR reads. Among about 400,000 distinct CDR3 sequences listed, 20% were seen once. Germline V lookup: CDR1 DFQATT, CDR2 SNEGSKA (reference sequence). V shed 3 bases and J 6 bases; nucleotides not matched to a gene: 11. The length of the CDR3 is 15 residues. This clonotype has a count of ten or more. Material: PBMCs from the stem cell graft donor, obtained from the stem cell graft. The sequence was collected from a human donor who donated a stem cell graft to a child with acute myeloid leukemia. The genes are TRBV20-1 and TRBJ1-2, with 9 bases that match TRBD1. As DNA, the CDR3 is TGCAGTGCTAGGGACCCCAGGACAGGGGAGGATGGCTACACCTTC. This encodes CSARDPRTGEDGYTF.